The 6 T cell receptor beta chains given below trace back to one sample, sequenced in a study of blood T cell repertoires in COVID-19. Clones were read by immunoSEQ multiplex PCR, and TCRdb kept only the in-frame ones, dropping some. The data show 130,000 to 150,000 clones, roughly 90% seen once. Sequencing was done on a sample of peripheral blood. All receptors come from a man aged 50-59 years with active or convalescent COVID-19.

The chain is built from TRBV5-6 and TRBJ2-5; 8 bases match TRBD1. After removal of 4 bases from V and 6 bases from J, the junction contained 5 bases not matched to a gene. The CDR3 spans 13 residues. CDR1 is SGHDT, CDR2 YYEEEE, per germline. The chain's CDR3 is CASSQDRVKTQYF. The CDR3 DNA reads as TGTGCCAGCAGCCAGGACAGGGTTAAGACCCAGTACTTC.

The chain couples TRBV29-1 to TRBJ1-3, with 9 bases that match TRBD1. V shed 6 bases and J 4 bases; nucleotides not matched to a gene: 4. The germline CDR1 and CDR2 sequences are SQVTM and ANQGSEA. The CDR3 contains 13 residues. This chain's CDR3 is CSVGTGRGNTIYF. CDR3 nucleotides: TGCAGCGTAGGGACAGGGAGAGGAAACACCATATATTTT.

The V and J genes are TRBV9 and TRBJ2-3; 11 bases match TRBD2. The CDR3 runs to 14 residues. Germline V gene data show CDR1 as SGDLS and CDR2 as YYNGEE. Trimming at V came to 5 bases and at J to 4 bases, leaving 3 bases not matched to a gene. CDR3 loop: CASSTSGRSDTQYF. The DNA of the CDR3 is TGTGCCAGCAGTACTAGCGGGAGATCAGATACGCAGTATTTT.

This clone has just one count. V and J are TRBV14 and TRBJ1-2; weak D call: TRBD1 (5 bases). Germline V CDR1 and CDR2: SGHDN, FVKESK. The CDR3 length is 15 residues. V was clipped by 2 bases and J by 1 base, with 11 bases between them. Here the CDR3 DNA reads TGTGCCAGCAGCCAAACAGGCAGGCTTAACTATGGCTACACCTTC. Translated, it gives CASSQTGRLNYGYTF.

The chain combines TRBV28 with TRBJ1-3, with a possible D match to TRBD1 (5 bases). This CDR3 spans 15 amino acids. Per the germline V gene, CDR1 is MDHEN and CDR2 is SYDVKM. The ends were cut back, 3 bases at V and 6 bases at J, with 15 bases in the middle. CDR3 in DNA: TGTGCCAGCAGTTTGAGGTTTAGGGGCTTAAACACCATATATTTT. It specifies CASSLRFRGLNTIYF.

V usage is TRBV4-1 and J usage is TRBJ1-2, with TRBD1 identical over 8 bases. Looked up from germline, CDR1 is MGHRA and CDR2 is YSYEKL. V shed 3 bases, J shed 8 bases, and the junction held 8 bases outside the gene matches. The CDR3 sequence is 14 residues long. The CDR3 loop is CASSQLGTGGGYTF. The CDR3 bases are TGCGCCAGCAGCCAGTTGGGGACAGGTGGGGGCTACACCTTC.